This section outlines one T cell receptor (beta chain) sequence together with its context. Its antigen is unidentified. The data were obtained in a study of T cell clones after liver transplantation. Sorting of unstimulated PBMCs yielded separate CD3+CD4+ and CD3+CD8+ fractions. The germline V gene encodes CDR1 SGHNT and CDR2 YYREEE (reference sequence). J gave up 7 bases and V 4 bases, and 4 bases lay outside the gene matches. The CDR3 runs to 13 residues. Produced via immunoSEQ multiplex PCR; TCRdb's table is partial and in-frame only. This sample has around 60,000 clones, with about 64% found just once. Study outcomes and limitations: Graft donor-reactive T cells may have migrated into the graft rather than being deleted. Post-transplant time points were not standardized, so conclusions are preliminary.

The input for sequencing was CD4+ T cells from blood, taken before liver transplant. V and J are TRBV5-4 and TRBJ2-7; 11 bases are shared with TRBD1. The receptor comes from a human donor who received a liver transplant. CDR3 nucleotide sequence: TGTGCCAGCAGCACGGACAGGGGGCAAGAGCAGTACTTC. Its protein is CASSTDRGQEQYF. Full variable domain (missing parts from reference TRBV5-4 and TRBJ2-7): ETGVTQSPTHLIKTRGQQVTLRCSSQSGHNTVSWYQQALGQGPQFIFQYYREEENGRGNFPPRFSGLQFPNYSSELNVNALELDDSALYLCASSTDRGQEQYFGPGTRLTVT.